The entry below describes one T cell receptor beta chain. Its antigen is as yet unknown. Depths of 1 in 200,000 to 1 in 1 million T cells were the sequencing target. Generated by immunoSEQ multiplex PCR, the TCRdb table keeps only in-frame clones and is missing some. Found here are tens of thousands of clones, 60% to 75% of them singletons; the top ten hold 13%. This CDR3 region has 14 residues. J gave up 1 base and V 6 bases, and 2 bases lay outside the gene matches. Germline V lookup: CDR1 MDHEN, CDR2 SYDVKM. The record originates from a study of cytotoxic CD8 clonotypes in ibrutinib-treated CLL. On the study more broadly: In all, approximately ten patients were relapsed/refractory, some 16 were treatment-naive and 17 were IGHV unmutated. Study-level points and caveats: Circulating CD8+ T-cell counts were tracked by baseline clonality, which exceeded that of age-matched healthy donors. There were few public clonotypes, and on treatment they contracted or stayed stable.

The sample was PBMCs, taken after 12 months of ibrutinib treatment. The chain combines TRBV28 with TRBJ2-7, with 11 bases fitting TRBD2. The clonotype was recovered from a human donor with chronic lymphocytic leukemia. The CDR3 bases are TGTGCCAGCAGAACTAGCGGGAGTTCCTACGAGCAGTACTTC. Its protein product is CASRTSGSSYEQYF.